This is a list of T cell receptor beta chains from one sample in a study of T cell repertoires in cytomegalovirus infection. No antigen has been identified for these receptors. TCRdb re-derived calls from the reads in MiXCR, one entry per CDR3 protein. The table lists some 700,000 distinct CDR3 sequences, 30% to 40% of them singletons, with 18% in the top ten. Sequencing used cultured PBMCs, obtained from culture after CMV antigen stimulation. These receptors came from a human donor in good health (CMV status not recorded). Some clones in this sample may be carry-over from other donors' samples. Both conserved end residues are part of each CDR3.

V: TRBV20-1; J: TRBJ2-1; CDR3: CSAGGLAGYNEQFF
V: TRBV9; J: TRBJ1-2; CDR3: CASSVGQGGAYGYTF
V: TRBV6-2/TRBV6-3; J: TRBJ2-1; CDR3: CASRGAGAGDNEQFF
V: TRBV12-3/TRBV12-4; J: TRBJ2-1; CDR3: CASSSGGFTLNEQFF
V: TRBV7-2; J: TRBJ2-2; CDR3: CASSLRGTGELFF
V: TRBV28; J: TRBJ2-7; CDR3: CASSSPGLIAVYEQYF
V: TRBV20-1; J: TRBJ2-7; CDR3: CSASPTSPPSYEQYF
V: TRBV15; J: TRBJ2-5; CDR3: CATSTIQYQETQYF
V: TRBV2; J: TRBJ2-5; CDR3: CASNYRGGQETQYF
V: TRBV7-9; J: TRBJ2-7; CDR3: CASSPGGLASYEQYF
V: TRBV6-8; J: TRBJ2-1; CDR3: CASRISGPYNEQFF